This record covers a single TCR beta chain. Its antigen is not identified. Profiled with immunoSEQ multiplex PCR; TCRdb holds only in-frame clones, not every one. Here the sample spans more than 1.2 million clones, less than 99% being singletons. Germline V gene sequence: CDR1 SGHRS, CDR2 YFSETQ. This CDR3 is 15 amino acids long. The germline V and J ends were trimmed by 4 bases and 3 bases, with 14 bases remaining between them. A split of CD4+ cells into CD45RA+ naive and CD45RA-negative memory subsets was performed. This specimen belongs to a study of shared clonotypes between healthy human individuals. Study background: Two women and three men aged 18 to 49 served as donors. Study-wide points: When naive CD4 clonotypes were compared across a handful of donors, 5% to 5.5% were shared. Compared with clonotypes that all four donors shared, non-shared clonotypes had lower generation probabilities.

This chain links TRBV5-1 with TRBJ2-1; TRBD2 is a possible D gene (6 bases). The TCR sequence derives from a man younger than 45 in good health. Source material: naive CD4+ T cells sorted from blood. As for subset: CD45RA+ positively selected. CDR3: CASSPDGRGYNEQFF. The CDR3 DNA reads as TGCGCCAGCAGCCCCGACGGGCGGGGCTACAATGAGCAGTTCTTC.